Below are 9 T cell receptor beta chains sequenced from a single sample in a study of vaccination and CD4 T cells after COVID-19. No antigen has been assigned to these receptors. Stated treatment: 10-day PBMC culture with coronavirus spike peptide pools or control peptides (ViraFEST assay). Sequencing of cultured CD4+ T cell DNA used the Oncomine TCR Beta short-read assay. TCRdb recomputed calls from the PCR reads with MiXCR, one row per CDR3 protein. The sample consists of more than 15,000 distinct CDR3 sequences, roughly a quarter of them appearing once. Sample: cultured CD4+ T cells from blood. The source is a human donor with COVID-19.

This clonotype was seen a handful of times. The J gene is TRBJ1-2, the V gene TRBV6-1; TRBD1 is a possible D gene (6 bases). Germline assignment: CDR1 MNHNS and CDR2 SASEGT. The CDR3 spans 11 residues. The V gene lost 6 bases and the J gene lost 8 bases, with 10 bases spanning the gap. The CDR3 DNA is TGTGCCAGCAGGGGGGCCCTCGGCTACACCTTC. Its protein is CASRGALGYTF.

The chain links TRBV5-1 to TRBJ2-7, with TRBD1 matching over 12 bases. The CDR3 is 16 amino acids. With 1 base clipped from V and 6 bases from J, the junction kept 8 bases outside the gene matches. The germline CDR1 and CDR2 sequences are SGHRS and YFSETQ. The CDR3 sequence is CASSLTKGQGAGEQYF. CDR3 nucleotides: TGCGCCAGCAGCTTGACGAAGGGACAGGGGGCAGGCGAGCAGTACTTC.

For the CDR3, the DNA is TGTGCCACCAGCAGAGGCCCGGACACAGATACGCAGTATTTT. Its translation: CATSRGPDTDTQYF. The rearrangement joins TRBV15 to TRBJ2-3; the D is unclear. The ends were cut back, 1 base at V and 2 bases at J, with 7 bases in the middle. The CDR3 is made up of 14 amino acids. CDR1 LNHNV and CDR2 YYDKDF come from the germline V gene (reference sequence).

V usage is TRBV5-6 and J usage is TRBJ2-5, with D unresolved. V lost 0 bases to trimming and J lost 1 base, with 10 bases between them. CDR3 length equals 15 residues. Germline CDR1 reads SGHDT; CDR2 reads YYEEEE. This CDR3 reads CASSLALAFQETQYF. As DNA, the CDR3 is TGTGCCAGCAGCTTGGCTTTGGCGTTCCAAGAGACCCAGTACTTC. Full variable domain (rest looked up from reference TRBV5-6 and TRBJ2-5): DAGVTQSPTHLIKTRGQQVTLRCSPKSGHDTVSWYQQALGQGPQFIFQYYEEEERQRGNFPDRFSGHQFPNYSSELNVNALLLGDSALYLCASSLALAFQETQYFGPGTRLLVL.

This clonotype was seen a handful of times. This chain connects TRBV6-1 to TRBJ1-1; no definite D call. Trimming left V 8 bases short and J 8 bases short, with 12 bases between. Germline CDR1 MNHNS, CDR2 SASEGT. The CDR3 spans 11 residues. CDR3 protein: CASPRFGEAFF. The DNA for the CDR3 is TGTGCCAGCCCCAGGTTCGGGGAAGCTTTCTTT.

This clonotype has more than one count but fewer than ten. The chain has TRBV5-1 and TRBJ2-3, with 13 bases fitting TRBD2. V lost 2 bases to trimming and J lost 5 bases; unmatched junction nucleotides: 5. This CDR3 is built from 16 residues. In germline, CDR1 is SGHRS, CDR2 YFSETQ. The CDR3 bases are TGCGCCAGCAGCTTTACTAGCGGGGGGGCAAGAGATACGCAGTATTTT. Translating gives CASSFTSGGARDTQYF.

The gene calls are TRBV12-3 or TRBV12-4 and TRBJ2-7; no firm D call. The CDR3 consists of 12 residues. Trimming left V 1 base short and J 4 bases short, with 5 bases between. The CDR3 DNA is TGTGCCAGCAGTTTAGAACAGTACGAGCAGTACTTC. Protein: CASSLEQYEQYF.

The chain is built from TRBV7-2 and TRBJ2-5; 11 bases map to TRBD2. The trim removed 8 bases at V and 0 bases at J, leaving 5 bases unmatched. The length of the CDR3 is 15 residues. Per the germline V gene, CDR1 is SGHTA and CDR2 is FQGNSA. In DNA, the CDR3 is TGTGCCAGCTGCCCTAGCGGGGGGAACCAAGAGACCCAGTACTTC. Its translation: CASCPSGGNQETQYF. Supplemented by reference TRBV7-2 and TRBJ2-5, the full variable domain reads GAGVSQSPSNKVTEKGKDVELRCDPISGHTALYWYRQSLGQGLEFLIYFQGNSAPDKSGLPSDRFSAERTGGSVSTLTIQRTQQEDSAVYLCASCPSGGNQETQYFGPGTRLLVL.

The chain employs TRBV5-1 and TRBJ1-1, with D possibly matching TRBD1 (5 bases). This CDR3 region has 14 residues. V lost 4 bases to trimming and J lost 1 base, with 11 bases between them. Germline CDR1 is SGHRS and CDR2 is YFSETQ. The CDR3 loop is CASSGSTGNTEAFF. CDR3 nucleotides: TGCGCCAGCAGCGGAAGCACAGGGAACACTGAAGCTTTCTTT.